A single T cell receptor beta chain is shown here with its context. What it binds is unknown. Germline V gives CDR1 MNHEY, CDR2 SMNVEV (reference sequence). With V trimmed by 4 bases and J by 9 bases, 4 bases remained unmatched. CDR3 length: 14 amino acids. This sample stems from a study of shared clonotypes between healthy human individuals. Across the whole study: The cohort comprised two women and a few men. Their ages spanned 18 to 49 years.

As processed by the authors: Junction-only immunoSEQ sequences carried no quality scores, so filtering differed. Generated by immunoSEQ multiplex PCR, the TCRdb table keeps only in-frame clones and is missing some. The DNA gave D and trimming, while V, J and clone size come from that table. The profile covers about 2 million clones, with 85% to 95% appearing a single time and 1% to 1.5% taken by the ten largest. Study-level points and caveats: Estimated clonotype richness was generally higher in naive than memory subsets. The study sampled only blood, and tissue repertoires likely differ.

CD45RO-negative cells were positively selected for CCR7, leaving out terminally differentiated effector memory CD45RA+ cells. Sequencing input: naive CD8+ T cells sorted from blood. The chain has TRBV27 and TRBJ2-1, with 12 positions matching TRBD2. This receptor was taken from a man aged 18 to 35 in good health. This chain's CDR3 is CASSSSGRAIEQFF. In nucleotides, the CDR3 is TGTGCCAGCAGTTCTAGCGGGAGGGCCATTGAGCAGTTCTTC.